The rows below give T cell receptor beta chains drawn from one sample of a study of CD8 T cells in Susac syndrome. MiXCR, applied by TCRdb to the immunoSEQ multiplex PCR reads, yields one record per CDR3 protein. The table lists under 200,000 distinct CDR3 sequences, approximately 94% of them singletons, with 0.09% to 0.1% in the top ten. The sequenced sample was CD4+ T cells from PBMCs. These receptors all stem from a human donor with Susac syndrome. Each CDR3 is given with its conserved first and last residue. The order of the fields is J gene, V gene, clone size, D gene, CDR3 DNA, CDR3 protein. The D gene is left open where the match is weak. A clone size is listed for some rows: how often the clone was seen (once, few, many), or a class if it is expanded.

>TRBJ1-3|TRBV5-1|.|.
TGCGCCAGCAGCTTGGACGCGATTGAAAACACCATATATTTT
CASSLDAIENTIYF
>TRBJ1-2|TRBV30|.|.
TGTGCCTGGAGTGTACAACAGCACTATGGCTACACCTTC
CAWSVQQHYGYTF
>TRBJ2-1|TRBV18|.|TRBD2
TGTGCCAGCTCAACCGGACTAGCTTCTACCAATGAGCAGTTCTTC
CASSTGLASTNEQFF
>TRBJ1-3|TRBV20-1|.|TRBD1
TGCAGTGCTTTCCCAGGGGGCGCTTCTAGGGACTCTGGAAACACCATATATTTT
CSAFPGGASRDSGNTIYF
>TRBJ1-2|TRBV12-3/TRBV12-4|.|TRBD1
TGTGCCAGCAGTAAGGACAGGGTTGGGGGCTACACCTTC
CASSKDRVGGYTF
>TRBJ1-6|TRBV27|.|.
TGTGCCAGCAGGGAGTCAAACTCACCCCTCCACTTT
CASRESNSPLHF
>TRBJ2-1|TRBV6-5|.|.
TGTGCCAGCAAACCGACAGCCTACAATGAGCAGTTCTTC
CASKPTAYNEQFF
>TRBJ2-5|TRBV20-1|.|TRBD2
TGCAGTGCTAGGATACTAGCGGGGGGACCGGAGACCCAGTACTTC
CSARILAGGPETQYF
>TRBJ1-2|TRBV5-4|.|.
TGTGCCAGCAGCTTGACGACCAATTCTGGCTACACCTTC
CASSLTTNSGYTF
>TRBJ2-5|TRBV3-1|.|.
TGTGCCAGCAGCCAATACATCAGGACACCTTCGAAAGAGACCCAGTACTTC
CASSQYIRTPSKETQYF
>TRBJ2-2|TRBV20-1|.|.
TGCAGTGCCAGGGGAGAAACCGGGGAGCTGTTTTTT
CSARGETGELFF
>TRBJ2-7|TRBV2|.|.
TGTGCCAGCAGTGATTTGCGGCCGTACGAGCAGTACTTC
CASSDLRPYEQYF
>TRBJ1-5|TRBV3-1|.|.
TGTGCCAGCAGCCGGGGCGGGGGGCACGATCAGCCCCAGCATTTT
CASSRGGGHDQPQHF
>TRBJ2-3|TRBV20-1|.|.
TGCAGTGCTAGAGGGGCCCAGGGAGGCACAGATACGCAGTATTTT
CSARGAQGGTDTQYF
>TRBJ2-5|TRBV6-5|.|.
TGTGCCAGCAGAGACGGACCTTTAGAGACCCAGTACTTC
CASRDGPLETQYF
>TRBJ2-7|TRBV11-2|.|TRBD2
TGTGCCAGCAGGCCACTAGCGTCGGCCAACTACGAGCAGTACTTC
CASRPLASANYEQYF
>TRBJ1-1|TRBV6-1|.|TRBD1
TGTGCCAGCAGTCAGCGACAGGGGCTCTCAATGAACACTGAAGCTTTCTTT
CASSQRQGLSMNTEAFF
>TRBJ2-6|TRBV7-3|.|TRBD2
TGTGCCAGCAGCTTAATTAGCGGGTCTGGGGCCAACGTCCTGACTTTC
CASSLISGSGANVLTF
>TRBJ1-6|TRBV5-1|.|.
TGCGCCAGCAGCTTGGAGGTCATAGGGCGTAATTCACCCCTCCACTTT
CASSLEVIGRNSPLHF
>TRBJ1-4|TRBV20-1|.|.
TGCAGTGCTAGAGTCGCAGGGGTGGGTGAAAAACTGTTTTTT
CSARVAGVGEKLFF
>TRBJ1-2|TRBV11-1|.|TRBD1
TGTGCCAGCAGCGCCTTGACAGGGTTGCATGGCTACACCTTC
CASSALTGLHGYTF
>TRBJ1-6|TRBV5-1|.|.
TGCGCCAGCAGCTTGGAGGGTGCCAGCGATTCACCCCTCCACTTT
CASSLEGASDSPLHF
>TRBJ2-2|TRBV27|once|TRBD2
TGTGCCAGCAGTAGAAACGGTCTAGCGGGCACCGGGGAGCTGTTTTTT
CASSRNGLAGTGELFF
>TRBJ2-2|TRBV2|.|.
TGTGCCAGCAGTGAAGGGGAGGTAAACACCGGGGAGCTGTTTTTT
CASSEGEVNTGELFF
>TRBJ2-1|TRBV10-1|.|.
TGCGCCACCAGATCACGGAAAGAGCAGTTCTTC
CATRSRKEQFF
>TRBJ1-5|TRBV27|.|TRBD1
TGTGCCAGCAGTTACCGGGGACAGGGACAGCCCCAGCATTTT
CASSYRGQGQPQHF
>TRBJ2-1|TRBV4-3|.|.
TGCGCCAGCAGCCAAGATAGGGTTCGGAATGAGCAGTTCTTC
CASSQDRVRNEQFF
>TRBJ2-6|TRBV3-1|.|TRBD2
TGTGCCAGCAGTTCAAGACTAGCGCACCACTCTGGGGCCAACGTCCTGACTTTC
CASSSRLAHHSGANVLTF
>TRBJ1-5|TRBV5-6|once|.
TGTGCCAGCAGCTTGGAAGGGCTTCATCAGCCCCAGCATTTT
CASSLEGLHQPQHF
>TRBJ2-6|TRBV20-1|.|.
TGCAGTGCTAGAGATGAGGGTCGCGGGGCCAACGTCCTGACTTTC
CSARDEGRGANVLTF
>TRBJ2-5|TRBV6-6|.|TRBD2
TGTGCCAGCAGTTACCCTAGCGGGGGGGAGAAGGAGACCCAGTACTTC
CASSYPSGGEKETQYF
>TRBJ2-7|TRBV11-2|.|TRBD1
TGTGCCAGCAGCTCCCGCGAATTACAGGGGCGCTGGTACGAGCAGTACTTC
CASSSRELQGRWYEQYF
>TRBJ2-7|TRBV29-1|.|.
TGCAGCACCCGGTCAGGGGCGGGGGAGCAGTACTTC
CSTRSGAGEQYF
>TRBJ1-1|TRBV7-8|once|.
TGTGCCAGCAGCTTAAGTAGCTGGAACACTGAAGCTTTCTTT
CASSLSSWNTEAFF
>TRBJ2-5|TRBV6-5|.|.
TGTGCCAGCGCTGCCCCGACAGGCACAGGGGAGACCCAGTACTTC
CASAAPTGTGETQYF
>TRBJ2-3|TRBV6-1|few|.
TGTGCCAGCGCCCGGGACCTATTAGATACGCAGTATTTT
CASARDLLDTQYF
>TRBJ2-4|TRBV30|.|.
TGTGCCTGGAGTGTGGGCCGGGACGGCATTCAGTACTTC
CAWSVGRDGIQYF
>TRBJ2-1|TRBV9|.|TRBD1
TGTGCCACGGGACAGGGTCTAAATGAGCAGTTCTTC
CATGQGLNEQFF
>TRBJ2-2|TRBV11-1|.|.
TGTGCCAGCACCTCCGCCGGCGGATTGAACACCGGGGAGCTGTTTTTT
CASTSAGGLNTGELFF
>TRBJ2-5|TRBV12-3/TRBV12-4|.|.
TGTGCCAGCAGTTTAGGACTAGGGGCCGGGACCCAGTACTTC
CASSLGLGAGTQYF
>TRBJ2-1|TRBV20-1|.|.
TGCAGTGCTAGTGGGGCCGGGACAAGTGCAATTAGCTCCTACAATGAGCAGTTCTTC
CSASGAGTSAISSYNEQFF
>TRBJ2-1|TRBV14|.|.
TGTGCCAGCAGCCGAAGTTCACCGGGACCAATGTATACCGGCTCCTACAATGAGCAGTTCTTC
CASSRSSPGPMYTGSYNEQFF
>TRBJ2-5|TRBV30|.|TRBD2
TGTGCCTGGGCTCCCTTCTTCGGGGGGCAAGAGACCCAGTACTTC
CAWAPFFGGQETQYF
>TRBJ2-1|TRBV19|once|TRBD2
TGTGCCAGTAGTACCACTAGCGGGGTCTACAATGAGCAGTTCTTC
CASSTTSGVYNEQFF
>TRBJ1-6|TRBV6-1|.|.
TGTGCCACCTCCTCCGGGCGGGGGATGTCCTATAATTCACCCCTCCACTTT
CATSSGRGMSYNSPLHF
>TRBJ1-5|TRBV6-4|once|TRBD1
TGTGCCAGCAGTGACGAGGGGGCAGGTCAGCCCCAGCATTTT
CASSDEGAGQPQHF
>TRBJ2-5|TRBV11-2|.|.
TGTGCCAGCAGCTTAGTTTTTCGTGGGCCCAGTGGGGAGACCCAGTACTTC
CASSLVFRGPSGETQYF
>TRBJ1-6|TRBV30|.|.
TGTGCCTGGAGTGTAGCGGAGGATTCACCCCTCCACTTT
CAWSVAEDSPLHF
>TRBJ2-1|TRBV24-1|.|.
TGTGCCACCAGTGATTCCGGGGGAAGCTCCTACAATGAGCAGTTCTTC
CATSDSGGSSYNEQFF